What follows are 24 T cell receptor beta chains derived from one specimen sequenced in a study of blood T cell repertoires in COVID-19. The table came from immunoSEQ multiplex PCR; TCRdb's copy has only in-frame clones and leaves some out. The sample lists about 120,000 clones, 87% occurring once. The specimen sequenced was peripheral blood. Receptor source: a woman in her 70s with acute or convalescent COVID-19.

The chain couples TRBV10-3 to TRBJ2-3; TRBD2 matches 10 bases. CDR3 size: 13 residues. V lost 11 bases to trimming and J lost 3 bases; unmatched junction nucleotides: 5. Looked up from germline, CDR1 is ENHRY and CDR2 is SYGVKD. The CDR3 region has the DNA TGTGCCGGGGGTAGCGGGGGGACAGATACGCAGTATTTT. The encoded protein is CAGGSGGTDTQYF.

This clone has only one observation. The rearrangement uses TRBV2 and TRBJ1-2; possibly TRBD1 for D (6 bases). This CDR3 comprises 15 residues. V shed 7 bases and J shed 0 bases, with 15 bases lying between them. CDR1 is SNHLY and CDR2 is FYNNEI in the germline V gene. The CDR3 loop reads CASTNRGAANYGYTF. The CDR3, as DNA: TGTGCCAGCACCAATCGGGGGGCAGCTAACTATGGCTACACCTTC.

The chain is built from TRBV2 and TRBJ1-4, with 10 positions matching TRBD1. V shed 6 bases, J shed 5 bases, and the junction held 6 bases outside the gene matches. The CDR3 length is 15 residues. Germline V gene sequence: CDR1 SNHLY, CDR2 FYNNEI. CDR3 sequence: CASRGQGSGNEKLFF. CDR3 in DNA: TGTGCCAGCAGGGGACAGGGGTCGGGGAATGAAAAACTGTTTTTT.

J is TRBJ2-3 and V is TRBV19, with TRBD2 matching over 13 bases. Germline V gene lookup returns CDR1 LNHDA and CDR2 SQIVND (reference sequence). Trimming took 5 bases from V and 6 from J; bases not matched to a gene: 8. The CDR3 length is 16 residues. The CDR3 spells CASSFTSGGAQDTQYF. The CDR3 region has the DNA TGTGCCAGTAGTTTCACTAGCGGGGGGGCCCAGGATACGCAGTATTTT.

The gene calls are TRBV19 and TRBJ2-5, with 12 bases lining up with TRBD2. V was clipped by 4 bases and J by 2 bases; unmatched bases: 5. The V gene's germline CDR1 is LNHDA and CDR2 SQIVND (reference sequence). The CDR3 extends over 16 amino acids. CDR3 coding DNA: TGTGCCAGTAGTAAGACTAGCGGGGGCTTTCAAGAGACCCAGTACTTC. It specifies CASSKTSGGFQETQYF.

V is TRBV6-5 and J is TRBJ2-7, with 8 bases matching TRBD1. The J segment lost 3 bases and the V segment lost 7 bases, leaving 8 bases of the junction unmatched. Per the germline V gene, CDR1 is MNHEY and CDR2 is SVGAGI. The CDR3 runs to 14 residues. CDR3 sequence (DNA): TGTGCCAGCAACCTCTGGACAGGGATCTACGAGCAGTACTTC. Translation: CASNLWTGIYEQYF.

This clone occurred once. One end of the junction does not line up with germline, which may come from a read error. V is TRBV6-5 and J is TRBJ2-7, with 9 bases identical to TRBD2. This CDR3 region has 14 residues. The V gene's germline CDR1 is MNHEY and CDR2 SVGAGI. The CDR3 DNA is TGTGCCACCAGTTCGGGCGGGGGGGCGGAAGAGCAGTACTTC. Amino acid sequence: CATSSGGGAEEQYF.

This clone occurred once. The chain combines TRBV5-5 with TRBJ1-1, with D uncertain. The CDR3 covers 13 residues. Germline CDR1 and CDR2: SGHKS and YYEKEE (reference sequence). V was cut by 0 bases and J by 5 bases, with 8 bases left in between. This CDR3 is CASSLGGETEAFF. CDR3 nucleotide sequence: TGTGCCAGCAGCTTGGGGGGAGAGACTGAAGCTTTCTTT. Looking up the rest from reference TRBV5-5 and TRBJ1-1 gives the full variable domain: DAGVTQSPTHLIKTRGQQVTLRCSPISGHKSVSWYQQVLGQGPQFIFQYYEKEERGRGNFPDRFSARQFPNYSSELNVNALLLGDSALYLCASSLGGETEAFFGQGTRLTVV.

The chain uses TRBV5-6 and TRBJ1-2, with D unclear. The length of the CDR3 is 15 residues. Per the germline V gene, CDR1 is SGHDT and CDR2 is YYEEEE. V dropped 4 bases and J dropped 2 bases, with 15 bases sitting between them. Here the CDR3 DNA reads TGTGCCAGCAGCCTGCGGTCGGCAGACAACTATGGCTACACCTTC. This gives the protein CASSLRSADNYGYTF.

In this sample, this clone turned up once. The gene calls are TRBV5-4 and TRBJ2-1, with 9 bases identical to TRBD1. The CDR3 sequence is 14 residues long. Germline V CDR1 and CDR2: SGHNT, YYREEE (reference sequence). Unmatched junction bases numbered 5, after V lost 4 bases and J lost 6 bases. The CDR3 DNA is TGTGCCAGCAGCCGACCGGGACAGGGCAATGAGCAGTTCTTC. This encodes CASSRPGQGNEQFF.

The chain is built from TRBV19 and TRBJ1-4; TRBD1 aligns across 8 bases. CDR3 length: 14 amino acids. The junction had 6 bases not matched to a gene; V was cut back by 6 bases and J by 6 bases. Germline-derived CDR1 and CDR2 are LNHDA and SQIVND (reference sequence). CDR3: CASRPDRAYEKLFF. As DNA, the CDR3 is TGTGCCAGTAGGCCGGACAGGGCTTATGAAAAACTGTTTTTT.

This clone was seen a single time. The junction departs from the called germline gene at one end, perhaps through a read error. The V call is TRBV4-2, the J call TRBJ1-2; D call uncertain. The CDR3 runs to 14 residues. Germline CDR1 is LGHNA and CDR2 is YNFKEQ. The CDR3 sequence: CASSQPPGNNGYTF. As DNA, the CDR3 is TGTGCCAGCAGCCAACCTCCAGGTAACAATGGCTACACCTTC.

The chain combines TRBV28 with TRBJ1-2; D is possibly TRBD1 (5 bases). From germline, CDR1 is MDHEN and CDR2 SYDVKM. The CDR3 consists of 14 residues. Trimming left V 6 bases short and J 2 bases short, with 13 bases between. The CDR3 DNA is TGTGCCAGCAGAAGGACAAACCAGAACTATGGCTACACCTTC. Protein product: CASRRTNQNYGYTF.

This sequence joins TRBV10-3 and TRBJ2-1; TRBD1 agrees at 12 bases. Germline V gene data show CDR1 as ENHRY and CDR2 as SYGVKD. Trimming cost V 10 bases and J 7 bases; bases outside gene matches: 11. The CDR3 loop spans 15 amino acids. CDR3: CATHPGQGAGNEQFF. The CDR3 DNA sequence: TGTGCCACCCATCCGGGACAGGGGGCCGGGAATGAGCAGTTCTTC.

This chain connects TRBV2 to TRBJ2-3, with D possibly matching TRBD1 (5 bases). Germline V gene lookup returns CDR1 SNHLY and CDR2 FYNNEI. The CDR3 covers 12 residues. V lost 7 bases and J lost 9, with 14 bases in between. CDR3 nucleotide sequence: TGTGCCAGCAACCAGGACATAGGGACGCAGTATTTT. Translated: CASNQDIGTQYF.

The gene calls are TRBV2 and TRBJ2-5; TRBD1 aligns across 9 bases. The J segment lost 4 bases and the V segment lost 6 bases, leaving 6 bases of the junction unmatched. The CDR3 covers 14 residues. CDR1 and CDR2 (germline): SNHLY, FYNNEI. CDR3 protein: CASSEQGAGETQYF. The CDR3 DNA follows: TGTGCCAGCAGCGAACAGGGGGCTGGAGAGACCCAGTACTTC. The entire variable domain, with the rest obtained from reference TRBV2 and TRBJ2-5, is as follows: EPEVTQTPSHQVTQMGQEVILRCVPISNHLYFYWYRQILGQKVEFLVSFYNNEISEKSEIFDDQFSVERPDGSNFTLKIRSTKLEDSAMYFCASSEQGAGETQYFGPGTRLLVL.

Worth noting for this clone: The sample carries other DNA sequences with the same CDR3. The chain joins TRBV11-2 to TRBJ1-5, with D maybe TRBD1 (5 bases). The CDR3 totals 14 residues. V shed 1 base and J shed 7 bases, with 11 bases lying between them. Germline-derived CDR1 and CDR2 are SGHAT and FQNNGV. CDR3 residues: CASSLGQGGQPQHF. DNA for the CDR3: TGTGCCAGCAGCTTAGGGCAGGGTGGCCAGCCCCAGCATTTT.

This chain connects TRBV6-5 to TRBJ2-2; perhaps TRBD2 as D (7 bases). The germline V gene has CDR1 MNHEY and CDR2 SVGAGI. The CDR3 totals 16 residues. The V and J ends lost 2 bases and 3 bases respectively, with 13 bases between them. The CDR3 loop is CASSYAGGRDTGELFF. DNA of the CDR3: TGTGCCAGCAGTTACGCCGGGGGGCGGGACACCGGGGAGCTGTTTTTT.

A single count supports this clone. CDR3 sequence (DNA): TGTGCCAGCACGTCGAGCAATCAGCCCCAGCATTTT. Translation: CASTSSNQPQHF. The chain employs TRBV2 and TRBJ1-5; D gene unclear. In germline, CDR1 is SNHLY, CDR2 FYNNEI. Trimming cost V 7 bases and J 1 base, with 5 bases left between them. CDR3 size: 12 residues.

This chain uses TRBV19 with TRBJ1-1, with TRBD1 matching over 7 bases. Looked up from germline, CDR1 is LNHDA and CDR2 is SQIVND (reference sequence). This CDR3 is 15 amino acids long. After removal of 11 bases from V and 0 bases from J, the junction contained 12 bases not matched to a gene. The CDR3 loop is CAYRRGPAMNTEAFF. The CDR3 region has the DNA TGTGCCTATCGGAGGGGGCCCGCAATGAACACTGAAGCTTTCTTT.

The chain employs TRBV5-5 and TRBJ1-2; unclear D gene. The CDR3 contains 14 residues. Germline V CDR1 and CDR2: SGHKS, YYEKEE (reference sequence). The germline V and J ends were trimmed by 0 bases and 6 bases, with 12 bases remaining between them. Written as DNA, the CDR3 is TGTGCCAGCAGCTTGGATGTGTTCCCTAATGGCTACACCTTC. Translated, it gives CASSLDVFPNGYTF.

This clone was picked up many times. V is TRBV5-1 and J is TRBJ1-2, with 7 bases lining up with TRBD1. V was pared by 0 bases and J by 4 bases, with 6 bases of the junction left unmatched. The CDR3 runs 15 residues. Germline lookup yields CDR1 SGHRS and CDR2 YFSETQ. The CDR3 DNA reads TGCGCCAGCAGCTTGGGATCAGGGGGATCCTATGGCTACACCTTC. This encodes CASSLGSGGSYGYTF.

The chain links TRBV5-1 to TRBJ1-1; D call uncertain. The CDR3 sequence is 14 residues long. The germline V and J ends were trimmed by 0 bases and 5 bases, with 11 bases remaining between them. Germline V gene sequence: CDR1 SGHRS, CDR2 YFSETQ. In DNA form, the CDR3 reads TGCGCCAGCAGCTTGGGTACCTCCGAGACTGAAGCTTTCTTT. It codes for CASSLGTSETEAFF.

The V and J genes are TRBV15 and TRBJ1-4, with D hard to call. Trimming left V 0 bases short and J 0 bases short, with 11 bases between. Germline CDR1 is LNHNV and CDR2 is YYDKDF (reference sequence). The CDR3 runs to 17 residues. DNA for the CDR3: TGTGCCACCAGCAGAGATTATAAAGCTGCAACTAATGAAAAACTGTTTTTT. Translated, it gives CATSRDYKAATNEKLFF.